The source of this TCR beta chain is a study of Ad26.COV2.S vaccination and SARS-CoV-2 variants. Treatment meaning: over 15 received Ad26.COV2.S at low or high dose, single or two shots; several received placebo; per-sample allocation not given. Vaccine and placebo recipients were sampled on day 63 after the first injection. It was Wuhan-strain SARS-CoV-2 spike that the Ad26 vaccine vector expressed. TCRdb's copy holds only in-frame clones and misses some; the assay was immunoSEQ multiplex PCR. The table has around 300,000 clones, about 85% seen once. In regard to this clone: Antigen: not known.

Overall study results and limits: Once vaccination had occurred, spike-specific CD8+ and CD4+ T cell responses reportedly showed substantial breadth.

CDR1 is LGHNA and CDR2 is YNFKEQ in the germline V gene. The CDR3 loop spans 21 amino acids. V was pared by 3 bases and J by 2 bases, with 17 bases of the junction left unmatched. The sample was peripheral blood, taken in a trial of Ad26.COV2.S vaccine versus placebo. The clonotype comes from a person aged 18-60 years who received the Ad26.COV2.S COVID-19 vaccine or a placebo. V is TRBV4-2 and J is TRBJ2-2; 11 bases fit TRBD2. CDR3 sequence: CASSQLYSGGDMRINTGELFF. The CDR3 bases are TGTGCCAGCAGCCAGCTATATAGCGGGGGGGACATGCGAATTAACACCGGGGAGCTGTTTTTT.